This entry lists 27 T cell receptor beta chains sequenced from one sample in a study of tumor-infiltrating lymphocytes in localized non-small cell lung cancer. Only in-frame clones appear in the TCRdb table, and some are missing; sequencing was by immunoSEQ multiplex PCR. The table has some 6,300 clones, over 60% seen once. The sample was lung tumor tissue. The receptors shown here come from a human donor with non-small cell lung cancer.

The CDR3 reads CASSLGRGETQYF. The CDR3 DNA reads TGTGCCAGCAGTCTTGGCAGGGGAGAGACCCAGTACTTC. The chain has TRBV6-5 and TRBJ2-5; TRBD1 is a possible D gene (6 bases). The CDR3 length is 13 residues. Germline V gives CDR1 MNHEY, CDR2 SVGAGI. Deletions cut 5 bases from V and 4 bases from J, with 11 bases between.

The V gene is TRBV7-9, the J gene TRBJ1-3; TRBD1 matches at 7 bases. The CDR3 has 17 amino acids. From germline, CDR1 is SEHNR and CDR2 FQNEAQ (reference sequence). After removal of 6 bases from V and 3 bases from J, the junction contained 14 bases not matched to a gene. CDR3 sequence (DNA): TGTGCCAGCAGGTCGGACCCTGGAGGGGGCCGTGGAAACACCATATATTTT. It is translated as CASRSDPGGGRGNTIYF.

This clone was observed a few times. CDR3 in amino acids: CASRNQRPYQPQHF. The DNA of the CDR3 is TGTGCCAGCAGAAACCAAAGGCCATATCAGCCCCAGCATTTT. The rearrangement joins TRBV6-6 to TRBJ1-5; D gene unclear. V gave up 6 bases and J gave up 5 bases, with 14 bases separating them. The CDR3 is 14 residues long. The germline CDR1 and CDR2 sequences are MNHNY and SVGAGI (reference sequence).

This clone has only one observation. This chain connects TRBV6-5 to TRBJ1-5, with D possibly TRBD1 on 5 matching bases. Deletions cut 9 bases from V and 2 bases from J, with 8 bases between. CDR3 length: 12 residues. CDR1 is MNHEY and CDR2 is SVGAGI in the germline V gene. The CDR3 DNA reads TGTGCCAGTAAACAGGGCAATCAGCCCCAGCATTTT. Translated, it gives CASKQGNQPQHF.

The chain recombines TRBV10-3 with TRBJ1-1, with TRBD1 identical over 7 bases. CDR1 and CDR2 from the germline V gene are ENHRY and SYGVKD. The CDR3 sequence is 13 residues long. The V gene end was trimmed by 7 bases and the J gene end by 0 bases; junction bases not matched to a gene: 2. The CDR3 bases are TGTGCCATCATGACAGGGATGAACACTGAAGCTTTCTTT. This gives the protein CAIMTGMNTEAFF.

The chain carries TRBV7-9 and TRBJ2-2; 8 bases agree with TRBD2. The CDR3 totals 17 residues. Germline lookup yields CDR1 SEHNR and CDR2 FQNEAQ (reference sequence). Trimming took 5 bases from V and 4 from J; bases not matched to a gene: 12. The CDR3 is CASSNPRGGTVTGELFF. The CDR3 DNA reads TGTGCCAGCAGCAACCCTCGGGGGGGAACGGTCACCGGGGAGCTGTTTTTT.

V and J are TRBV10-1 and TRBJ2-1; the D gene is possibly TRBD2 (5 bases). This CDR3 comprises 13 residues. The germline gives CDR1 WNHNN, CDR2 SYGVQD (reference sequence). V was trimmed by 5 bases and J by 6 bases, leaving 11 bases between them. CDR3 sequence (DNA): TGCGCCAGCAGTTGGACGGGGTTCAATGAGCAGTTCTTC. Translation gives CASSWTGFNEQFF.

This clone appeared a few times. The rearrangement links TRBV20-1 to TRBJ2-5; no clear D gene. Looked up from germline, CDR1 is DFQATT and CDR2 is SNEGSKA (reference sequence). The ends were cut back, 5 bases at V and 0 bases at J, with 4 bases in the middle. CDR3 length: 11 amino acids. CDR3 in DNA: TGCAGTGCTCAGTACCAAGAGACCCAGTACTTC. It encodes CSAQYQETQYF.

Notes on this clone: The junction differs from germline at one of its ends, possibly a read error. The rearrangement uses TRBV9 and TRBJ2-1, with 12 bases lining up with TRBD2. The V gene's germline CDR1 is SGDLS and CDR2 YYNGEE. The CDR3 runs 15 residues. The CDR3 DNA sequence: TGTGCCAGCAGCGTAGAGGCTAGCGGGGGGGCCCCAGTGGTCTTC. It codes for CASSVEASGGAPVVF.

This chain joins TRBV9 and TRBJ2-4; 10 bases fit TRBD2. Per germline, CDR1 SGDLS and CDR2 YYNGEE. V was pared by 0 bases and J by 9 bases, with 3 bases of the junction left unmatched. This CDR3 region has 14 residues. CDR3 sequence reads: CASSVDERGGIQYF. The CDR3 DNA reads as TGTGCCAGCAGCGTAGACGAGCGGGGGGGCATTCAGTACTTC.

In this sample, this clone turned up once. The rearrangement joins TRBV7-9 to TRBJ1-5; TRBD1 matches 7 bases. CDR1 and CDR2 from the germline V gene are SEHNR and FQNEAQ (reference sequence). This CDR3 has 14 amino acids. J lost 6 bases, V lost 4 bases, and 6 bases had no gene match. In DNA, the CDR3 is TGTGCCAGCAGCTCCCAGGGGGGAGGTCAGCCCCAGCATTTT. Translation: CASSSQGGGQPQHF.

This CDR3 is CASTPGGGEQFF. The CDR3 region has the DNA TGTGCCAGCACCCCAGGAGGGGGGGAGCAGTTCTTC. The V gene is TRBV6-5, the J gene TRBJ2-1, with D tentatively TRBD1 or TRBD2 (6 bases each). Germline V gene lookup returns CDR1 MNHEY and CDR2 SVGAGI. Trimming stripped 7 bases from V and 10 bases from J, with 14 bases between. This CDR3 contains 12 residues.

The chain carries TRBV5-1 and TRBJ2-3; 7 nucleotides align to TRBD2. The ends lost 4 bases at V and 1 base at J; junction bases unmatched: 9. The germline V gene encodes CDR1 SGHRS and CDR2 YFSETQ. There are 16 residues in the CDR3. CDR3 loop: CASSPPRGGGTDTQYF. CDR3 nucleotides: TGCGCCAGCAGCCCTCCGAGGGGAGGGGGCACAGATACGCAGTATTTT.

About this clone itself: One junction end does not reproduce the germline sequence, and a read error may be involved. The rearrangement uses TRBV7-8 and TRBJ2-7; 9 bases are shared with TRBD2. This CDR3 comprises 13 residues. Germline CDR1 reads SGHVS; CDR2 reads FQNEAQ. The CDR3 nucleotides read TGTGCCAGCAGCTTAGGTCTGACTAGCGGCTTCAACTTC. It is translated as CASSLGLTSGFNF.

J is TRBJ2-5 and V is TRBV7-2; D remains ambiguous. Between the trimmed V and J ends, which lost 1 base and 5 bases, there was a span of 2 bases. CDR3 length equals 11 residues. CDR1 is SGHTA, CDR2 FQGNSA, per germline. The CDR3 loop is CASSLVETQYF. Here the CDR3 DNA reads TGTGCCAGCAGCTTAGTTGAGACCCAGTACTTC.

This chain connects TRBV14 to TRBJ2-3; D remains unclear. Looked up from germline, CDR1 is SGHDN and CDR2 is FVKESK. Trimming cost V 0 bases and J 5 bases, with 9 bases left between them. There are 14 residues in the CDR3. CDR3 DNA: TGTGCCAGCAGCCAAGATTTGGCAGGAGATACGCAGTATTTT. It translates to CASSQDLAGDTQYF.

J is TRBJ2-3 and V is TRBV7-3; weak D call: TRBD2 (6 bases). V was cut by 1 base and J by 15 bases, with 23 bases left in between. Germline V CDR1 and CDR2: SGHTA, FQGTGA. This CDR3 comprises 15 residues. In DNA, the CDR3 is TGTGCCAGCAGCTTAAGGCCTGGGAGTGGCGCGGGGATTTATTTT. It is translated as CASSLRPGSGAGIYF.

The chain carries TRBV13 and TRBJ2-3; the D gene is possibly TRBD2 (5 bases). This CDR3 region has 16 residues. V lost 3 bases, J lost 4 bases, and 17 bases lay in between. Germline CDR1 is PRHDT and CDR2 is FYEKMQ (reference sequence). CDR3 nucleotides: TGTGCCAGCAGCTTCCTTTTGGACTCCAGCCCAGATACGCAGTATTTT. It encodes CASSFLLDSSPDTQYF.

The chain uses TRBV28 and TRBJ2-7, with D perhaps TRBD1 (8 bases). Germline CDR1 and CDR2: MDHEN and SYDVKM. V was cut by 3 bases and J by 7 bases, with 28 bases left in between. CDR3 length equals 18 residues. This chain's CDR3 is CASSFDGPTSAHRGEQYF. CDR3 bases: TGTGCCAGCAGTTTTGATGGTCCCACTAGCGCGCACAGGGGGGAGCAGTACTTC.

V usage is TRBV5-4 and J usage is TRBJ2-5, with 9 bases matching TRBD2. The germline gives CDR1 SGHNT, CDR2 YYREEE (reference sequence). The junction had 7 bases not matched to a gene; V was cut back by 1 base and J by 3 bases. The length of the CDR3 is 16 residues. Written as DNA, the CDR3 is TGTGCCAGCAGCTTGACGGCTAGCGGGGATGAAGAGACCCAGTACTTC. Translated, it gives CASSLTASGDEETQYF.

The chain joins TRBV11-2 to TRBJ2-1; 13 positions match TRBD2. The CDR3 runs to 15 residues. Germline V gene data show CDR1 as SGHAT and CDR2 as FQNNGV. V lost 7 bases and J lost 7; bases outside the gene matches: 7. The CDR3 DNA follows: TGTGCCAGCACCGCCGGACTAGCGGGAGTTAATGAGCAGTTCTTC. Its protein is CASTAGLAGVNEQFF.

The chain combines TRBV25-1 with TRBJ1-1; D unclear. This CDR3 has 14 residues. The germline CDR1 and CDR2 sequences are MGHDK and SYGVNS. Trimming left V 3 bases short and J 5 bases short, with 13 bases between. The chain's CDR3 is CASSDAGSWTEAFF. The CDR3 DNA sequence: TGTGCCAGCAGTGATGCGGGGAGTTGGACTGAAGCTTTCTTT.

Concerning this clone: This sample also contains other DNA sequences that code for the same CDR3. The chain carries TRBV5-1 and TRBJ1-5; D is undetermined. The germline gives CDR1 SGHRS, CDR2 YFSETQ. The CDR3 is 15 residues long. V lost 0 bases and J lost 3, with 10 bases in between. The CDR3 reads CASSLEGSDNQPQHF. Here the CDR3 DNA reads TGCGCCAGCAGCTTGGAGGGTAGTGACAATCAGCCCCAGCATTTT.

V gene TRBV5-1 combines with J gene TRBJ1-6, with D possibly being TRBD1 (6 bases). CDR1 and CDR2 (germline): SGHRS, YFSETQ. This CDR3 is 15 amino acids long. The V end lost 3 bases, the J end lost 7 bases, and 14 bases lay between the germline ends. The CDR3 loop reads CASSSTTGRNSPLHF. In DNA form, the CDR3 reads TGCGCCAGCAGCTCTACTACAGGGCGGAATTCACCCCTCCACTTT.

The chain is built from TRBV10-1 and TRBJ2-3; D is unresolved. The germline CDR1 and CDR2 sequences are WNHNN and SYGVQD (reference sequence). The V and J ends lost 3 bases and 4 bases respectively, with 11 bases between them. This CDR3 contains 14 residues. As DNA, the CDR3 is TGCGCCAGCAGTGAAAGAGGAGCCCCAGATACGCAGTATTTT. Protein product: CASSERGAPDTQYF.

The chain links TRBV25-1 to TRBJ1-6; D perhaps matches TRBD1 (6 bases). V lost 1 base and J 7 bases, leaving 14 bases between the germline ends. Germline CDR1 is MGHDK and CDR2 is SYGVNS. The CDR3 is 16 amino acids. In DNA, the CDR3 is TGTGCCAGCAGTGAATTTGGGGGGCTGGAGAATTCACCCCTCCACTTT. This sequence encodes CASSEFGGLENSPLHF.

The chain carries TRBV29-1 and TRBJ2-5, with unresolved D. The germline CDR1 and CDR2 sequences are SQVTM and ANQGSEA. V was cut by 3 bases and J by 4 bases, with 9 bases left in between. The CDR3 has 12 residues. The CDR3 DNA reads TGCAGCGTTGACCTGGGGTTAGAGACCCAGTACTTC. Amino acid sequence: CSVDLGLETQYF.